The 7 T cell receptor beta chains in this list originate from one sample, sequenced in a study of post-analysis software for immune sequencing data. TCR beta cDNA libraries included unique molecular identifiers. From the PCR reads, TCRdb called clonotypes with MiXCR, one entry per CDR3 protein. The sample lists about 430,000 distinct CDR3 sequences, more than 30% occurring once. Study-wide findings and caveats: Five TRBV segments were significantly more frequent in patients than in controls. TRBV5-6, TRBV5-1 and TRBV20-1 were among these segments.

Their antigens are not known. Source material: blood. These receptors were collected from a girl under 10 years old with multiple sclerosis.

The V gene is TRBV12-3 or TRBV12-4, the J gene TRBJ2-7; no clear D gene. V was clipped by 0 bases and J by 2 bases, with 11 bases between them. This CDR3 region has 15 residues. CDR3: CASSLALSSTYEQYF. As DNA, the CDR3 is TGTGCCAGCAGTTTAGCGCTAAGTAGTACCTACGAGCAGTACTTC.

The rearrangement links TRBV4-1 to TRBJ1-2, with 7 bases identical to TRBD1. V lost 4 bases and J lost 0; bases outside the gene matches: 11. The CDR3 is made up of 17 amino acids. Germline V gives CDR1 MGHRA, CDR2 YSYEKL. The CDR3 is CASSPARTGEANYGYTF. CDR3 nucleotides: TGCGCCAGCAGCCCCGCCCGGACAGGCGAAGCTAACTATGGCTACACCTTC.

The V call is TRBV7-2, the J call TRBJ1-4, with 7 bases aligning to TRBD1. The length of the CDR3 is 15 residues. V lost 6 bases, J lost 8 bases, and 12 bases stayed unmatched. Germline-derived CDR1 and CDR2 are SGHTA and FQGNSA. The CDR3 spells CASSAGTAWTEKLFF. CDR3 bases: TGTGCCAGCAGTGCCGGGACAGCATGGACCGAAAAACTGTTTTTT.

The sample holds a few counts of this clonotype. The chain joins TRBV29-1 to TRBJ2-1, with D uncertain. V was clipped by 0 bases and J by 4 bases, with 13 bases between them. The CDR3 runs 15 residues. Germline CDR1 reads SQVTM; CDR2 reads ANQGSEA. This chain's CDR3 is CSVEEWARLYNEQFF. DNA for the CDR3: TGCAGCGTTGAAGAATGGGCGCGTCTATACAATGAGCAGTTCTTC.

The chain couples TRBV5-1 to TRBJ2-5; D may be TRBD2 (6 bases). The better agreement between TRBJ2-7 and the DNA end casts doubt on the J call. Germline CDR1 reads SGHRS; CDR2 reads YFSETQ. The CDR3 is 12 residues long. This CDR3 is CASSFRESEQYF. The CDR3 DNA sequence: TGCGCCAGCAGCTTTCGGGAGTCCGAGCAGTACTTC.

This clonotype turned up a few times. Here the CDR3 DNA reads TGTGCCAGCAGTTACTCGACCCCTGGCGGGAGATGGCAAGAGACCCAGTACTTC. Amino acid sequence: CASSYSTPGGRWQETQYF. V and J are TRBV6-5 and TRBJ2-5, with 7 nucleotides matching TRBD2. This CDR3 is 18 amino acids long. The V gene's germline CDR1 is MNHEY and CDR2 SVGAGI. Trimming at V came to 0 bases and at J to 2 bases, leaving 12 bases not matched to a gene.

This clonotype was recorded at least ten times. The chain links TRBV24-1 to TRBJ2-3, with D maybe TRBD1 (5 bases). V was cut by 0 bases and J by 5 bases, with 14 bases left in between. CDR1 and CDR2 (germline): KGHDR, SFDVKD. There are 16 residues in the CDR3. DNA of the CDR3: TGTGCCACCAGTGATTTGCCAGACAGCTCCGGAGATACGCAGTATTTT. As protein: CATSDLPDSSGDTQYF.